Described below is a single T cell receptor (beta chain) sequence and its context. Germline CDR1 is LNHDA and CDR2 is SQIVND (reference sequence). This CDR3 has 14 amino acids. The V gene end was trimmed by 5 bases and the J gene end by 4 bases; junction bases not matched to a gene: 5. Original data processing: Reference gene primer amplification gave nucleated cell count estimates. TCRdb keeps only in-frame clones here, not all; method: immunoSEQ multiplex PCR. Clonal size and the V and J genes are those of that table, whereas D and trimming came from the DNA. The sample includes approximately 210,000 clones, roughly 90% of them seen just once. The sample comes from a study of blood T cell repertoires in COVID-19. Study overall: Acute and convalescent COVID-19 specimens originated in the United States, Italy and Spain. Sources were T cells, B-cell-depleted T cells, or PBMCs; the material itself was cDNA or gDNA.

This receptor was obtained from a man aged 35-49 years with active or convalescent COVID-19. The chain uses TRBV19 and TRBJ1-1; the match to TRBD1 covers 9 bases. The sample was peripheral blood. The CDR3 DNA follows: TGTGCCAGTAGTCTAGGACAGGGGCCCACTGAAGCTTTCTTT. As protein: CASSLGQGPTEAFF.